This is a list of T cell receptor beta chains from one sample in a study of long-term antiretroviral therapy in people with HIV. Sequenced by immunoSEQ multiplex PCR; TCRdb stores in-frame clones only, minus some. Here the sample spans approximately 30,000 clones, roughly 85% being singletons. The specimen was unsorted PBMCs, collected 0.8 years before starting antiretroviral therapy. These receptors all come from a man younger than 35 with HIV. CDR3s include the opening cysteine and the closing phenylalanine or tryptophan. D genes are given only for firm matches. Only some rows state a clone size, as once, few, many or a class for expanded clones.

TRBJ2-1 . TRBD2 TRBV5-4 TGTGCCAGCAGCTGGGGGAGGGAGCTCGCATACAATGAGCAGTTCTTC CASSWGRELAYNEQFF
TRBJ2-3 . . TRBV7-9 TGTGCCAGCAGCCCACTAACGAGGAGCCCCTATTTT CASSPLTRSPYF
TRBJ2-7 once . TRBV7-2 TGTGCCAGCAGCTTAGACAGGGAAATAGACGAGCAGTACTTC CASSLDREIDEQYF
TRBJ2-7 . . TRBV5-1 TGCGCCAGCAGCTTGGAGGGCAGACGGTGGGGGGAGCAGTACTTC CASSLEGRRWGEQYF
TRBJ2-7 . TRBD1 TRBV28 TGTGCCAGCAGTTCCCTAGGGACAGAGTTGAACGAGCAGTACTTC CASSSLGTELNEQYF
TRBJ1-2 . . TRBV28 TGTGCCAGCAGTTTATGGCAGAACTATGGCTACACCTTC CASSLWQNYGYTF
TRBJ2-5 . TRBD1 TRBV5-1 TGCGCCAGCAGCCGCGGACAGGGCGAAGAGACCCAGTACTTC CASSRGQGEETQYF
TRBJ2-7 . TRBD1 TRBV7-9 TGTGCCAGCAGCCATAGACAGGGCGCCTCTCCTTACGAGCAGTACTTC CASSHRQGASPYEQYF
TRBJ2-7 few . TRBV30 TGTGCCTGGAGCTCTGGATACGAGCAGTACTTC CAWSSGYEQYF
TRBJ1-2 few TRBD1 TRBV4-3 TGCGCCAGCAGCCCCATGGCACAGGGGGACTATGGCTACACCTTC CASSPMAQGDYGYTF
TRBJ2-5 . . TRBV4-3 TGCGCCAGCAGCCAATCCGTCGGGAGACAAGAGACCCAGTACTTC CASSQSVGRQETQYF
TRBJ2-5 . . TRBV2 TGTGCCAGCAGTGACCCGGGCGACGAGACCCAGTACTTC CASSDPGDETQYF
TRBJ2-2 . TRBD1 TRBV5-4 TGTGCCAGCAGCTTTGGACAGGGGACCGGGGAGCTGTTTTTT CASSFGQGTGELFF
TRBJ1-2 . . TRBV13 TGTGCCAGCAGCTTTAGAATGGACAGTTTATATGGCTACACCTTC CASSFRMDSLYGYTF
TRBJ1-2 . . TRBV2 TGTGCCAGCACCGTAGGGCAGGGCTATGGCTACACCTTC CASTVGQGYGYTF
TRBJ1-2 . . TRBV6-4 TGTGCCCTCGGGGAGTATCATGGCTACACCTTC CALGEYHGYTF
TRBJ1-1 . TRBD1 TRBV11-2 TGTGCCAGCAGCGCAGGACAGGGGGACACTGAAGCTTTCTTT CASSAGQGDTEAFF
TRBJ1-1 . TRBD1 TRBV7-9 TGTGCCAGCAGCTCACAGGGGATAAACACTGAAGCTTTCTTT CASSSQGINTEAFF
TRBJ1-5 . . TRBV12-5 TGTGCTAGTGCCAACGGCAGGAATCAGCCCCAGCATTTT CASANGRNQPQHF
TRBJ2-7 . . TRBV19 TGTGCCAGCTCCGGGCCTGGGCTAGCCACCCCCTACGAGCAGTACTTC CASSGPGLATPYEQYF
TRBJ2-7 . . TRBV5-1 TGCGCCAGCAGCTTGCCTCCGGGACCGAGATCCTACGAGCAGTACTTC CASSLPPGPRSYEQYF
TRBJ1-1 . . TRBV7-9 TGTGCCAGCAGCTTAACGGGTCTTGAAGCTTTCTTT CASSLTGLEAFF
TRBJ2-3 . . TRBV30 TGTGCCTGGACACGTGACACAGATACGCAGTATTTT CAWTRDTDTQYF
TRBJ2-3 . TRBD2 TRBV6-1 TGTGCCAGCAGTCCGGGGGGGGGCACAGATACGCAGTATTTT CASSPGGGTDTQYF
TRBJ2-3 . TRBD2 TRBV7-2 TGTGCCAGCAGCTTCATAGCGGGGGGGCAAACAGATACGCAGTATTTT CASSFIAGGQTDTQYF
TRBJ2-3 . TRBD2 TRBV4-2 TGTGCCAGCAGCCAAGATAGTTTCCGTTCACTAGCGGGAGGGGGGACAGATACGCAGTATTTT CASSQDSFRSLAGGGTDTQYF
TRBJ2-7 once TRBD1 TRBV7-2 TGTGCCAGCAGCTTCGGACAGGGGGAGCTTTACGAGCAGTACTTC CASSFGQGELYEQYF
TRBJ2-7 . . TRBV6-5 TGTGCCAGCAGTTACTCGATAACGGGGAGCTCCTACGAGCAGTACTTC CASSYSITGSSYEQYF
TRBJ1-1 few TRBD1 TRBV6-5 TGTGCCAGCAGTTACGGACAGGGGGACAACACTGAAGCTTTCTTT CASSYGQGDNTEAFF
TRBJ2-7 . . TRBV9 TGTGCCAGCAGCGTAGGGTCCACTTACTCCTACGAGCAGTACTTC CASSVGSTYSYEQYF
TRBJ2-1 . TRBD1 TRBV27 TGTGCCAGCAGTCTCGGACAGGGCCCCTACAATGAGCAGTTCTTC CASSLGQGPYNEQFF
TRBJ2-1 once . TRBV2 TGTGCCAGCAGTGGGGGGTCCTCCTACAATGAGCAGTTCTTC CASSGGSSYNEQFF
TRBJ2-2 . . TRBV15 TGTGCCACCAGCAGAGGGGGGCTAGCGCCCTACGGCACCGGGGAGCTGTTTTTT CATSRGGLAPYGTGELFF
TRBJ2-1 . TRBD2 TRBV19 TGTGCCAAAAAAAGCGGGGGGGCCTCCTACAATGAGCAGTTCTTC CAKKSGGASYNEQFF
TRBJ2-3 once . TRBV18 TGTGCCAGCTCAAAGACGGGGGAACATACGCAGTATTTT CASSKTGEHTQYF